A single T cell receptor (beta chain) is shown here with its context. Its antigen remains unknown. The data were taken from a study of T cell repertoires in cytomegalovirus infection. Across the whole study: Through public TCR beta signatures, both CMV infection and matching HLA type were indicated.

Findings and limits, study-wide: The ex vivo response was dominated by HLA-C-restricted CMV-specific TCR beta clonotypes. Summed frequency of public TCR beta families distinguished CMV carriers with the relevant HLA.

MiXCR was run by TCRdb on the reads, yielding one entry per CDR3 protein. The sample includes hundreds of thousands of distinct CDR3 sequences, 20% to 25% of them seen just once. CDR3 length: 13 residues. Germline V CDR1 and CDR2: DFQATT, SNEGSKA (reference sequence). With 8 bases removed from V and 0 bases from J, the gap between germline ends came to 12 bases. Sequencing was performed on CD8+ T cells from PBMCs. The receptor's source is a human donor in good health (CMV status not recorded). Some clones in this sample may be carry-over from other donors' samples. This rearrangement joins TRBV20-1 to TRBJ2-3; D unclear. DNA of the CDR3: TGCAGTACACTGCCCCATAGCACAGATACGCAGTATTTT. The encoded protein is CSTLPHSTDTQYF.